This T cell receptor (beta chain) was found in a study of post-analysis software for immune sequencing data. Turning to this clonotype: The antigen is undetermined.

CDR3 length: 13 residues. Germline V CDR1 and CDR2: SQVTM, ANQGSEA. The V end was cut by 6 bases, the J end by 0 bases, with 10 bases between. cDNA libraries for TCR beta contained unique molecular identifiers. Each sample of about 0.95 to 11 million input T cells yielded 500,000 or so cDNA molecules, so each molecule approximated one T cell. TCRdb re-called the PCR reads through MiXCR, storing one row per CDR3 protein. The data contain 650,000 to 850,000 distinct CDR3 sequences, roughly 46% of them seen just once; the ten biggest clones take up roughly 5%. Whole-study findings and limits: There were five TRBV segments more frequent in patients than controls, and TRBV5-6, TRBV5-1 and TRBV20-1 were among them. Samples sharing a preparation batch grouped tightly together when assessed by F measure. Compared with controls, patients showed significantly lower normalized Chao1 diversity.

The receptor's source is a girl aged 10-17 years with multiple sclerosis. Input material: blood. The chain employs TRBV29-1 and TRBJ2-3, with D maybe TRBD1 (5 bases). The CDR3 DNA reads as TGCAGCGTGGGGCTCTCTAGCACAGATACGCAGTATTTT. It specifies CSVGLSSTDTQYF.